The TCR beta chain described here comes from a study of cytomegalovirus exposure and HLA in healthy donors. Study summary: It was reported in a later analysis that the approximately 120 validation repertoires used the same platform as the roughly 700 first-cohort repertoires. Whole-study results and caveats: TCR beta chains numbering more than 150 were designated cytomegalovirus-associated. Subsequent analysis of the 120 or so validation repertoires found a tendency for first-cohort TCR clusters to co-occur. Rare TCR sequences dominated, though some public TCRs recurred in many donors.

Deletions cut 4 bases from V and 4 bases from J, with 17 bases between. This CDR3 region has 15 residues. Germline lookup yields CDR1 SGHRS and CDR2 YFSETQ. A note on this clone: Its antigen remains unknown.

The protocol was immunoSEQ multiplex PCR, while the TCRdb copy is restricted to in-frame clones and leaves out a portion. The sample yields 200,000 to 250,000 clones, roughly 83% seen once. This chain connects TRBV5-1 to TRBJ2-5; possible D gene TRBD2, 5 bases. The clonotype originates from a woman under 30 in good health and CMV-seronegative. Sequenced sample: PBMCs. The CDR3 spells CASSPAGHGVETQYF. The DNA for the CDR3 is TGCGCCAGCAGCCCGGCCGGGCACGGGGTAGAGACCCAGTACTTC.